The next 20 T cell receptor beta chains were all read from a single sample in a study of OX40 agonist ivuxolimab in advanced cancers. Library creation used the immunoSEQ multiplex PCR assay. Not all clones reach the TCRdb copy of this immuneACCESS table, which keeps in-frame sequences only. Checked studies attribute under half of the gap to unresolved V genes and leave the rest unexplained. For this sample there are around 100,000 clones; roughly nine tenths appear just once. The top ten clonotypes cover around 0.31% of the sample. The sequenced sample was CD4+ or CD8+ T cells sorted from blood, obtained in a trial of the OX40 agonist ivuxolimab. Every receptor here comes from an adult with an advanced solid tumor such as melanoma, head and neck, liver or kidney cancer.

Concerning this clone itself: At the DNA level, this CDR3 is encoded by other sequences in the same sample as well. The rearrangement uses TRBV6-5 and TRBJ2-7; 9 bases match TRBD1. The CDR3 is 14 amino acids. The V gene end was trimmed by 2 bases and the J gene end by 4 bases; junction bases not matched to a gene: 3. CDR1 is MNHEY, CDR2 SVGAGI, per germline. The CDR3 bases are TGTGCCAGCAGTTACAGGGGACAGGGATACGAGCAGTACTTC. Translated, it gives CASSYRGQGYEQYF.

This clone was found once. The chain uses TRBV7-9 and TRBJ2-7; TRBD1 matches at 8 bases. This CDR3 region has 15 residues. From germline, CDR1 is SEHNR and CDR2 FQNEAQ (reference sequence). Unmatched junction bases numbered 11, after V lost 5 bases and J lost 5 bases. In DNA form, the CDR3 reads TGTGCCAGCAGCGGTCGACAGGGGCGAGATAACGAGCAGTACTTC. Translation gives CASSGRQGRDNEQYF.

This chain uses TRBV28 with TRBJ2-5, with unresolved D. Germline V gene lookup returns CDR1 MDHEN and CDR2 SYDVKM. The CDR3 is 13 amino acids. V was shortened by 10 bases and J by 4 bases, with 16 bases between the two germline ends. CDR3: CAIQPGIGETQYF. The CDR3 region has the DNA TGTGCCATCCAGCCGGGTATAGGAGAGACCCAGTACTTC.

The gene calls are TRBV7-3 and TRBJ2-3; D ambiguous. Germline CDR1 and CDR2: SGHTA and FQGTGA. This CDR3 comprises 15 residues. The V gene lost 5 bases and the J gene lost 2 bases, with 14 bases spanning the gap. The CDR3 nucleotides read TGTGCCAGCAGCCCTACAGCTAGGTCCACAGATACGCAGTATTTT. Translated: CASSPTARSTDTQYF.

V and J are TRBV19 and TRBJ2-1; 8 nucleotides agree with TRBD2. V lost 1 base to trimming and J lost 3 bases; unmatched junction nucleotides: 8. Germline CDR1 is LNHDA and CDR2 is SQIVND (reference sequence). The CDR3 consists of 17 residues. The CDR3: CASSIVPGGNSYNEQFF. For the CDR3, the DNA is TGTGCCAGTAGTATAGTTCCGGGGGGGAACAGCTACAATGAGCAGTTCTTC.

The table lists this clone with a count of one. V gene TRBV6-6 combines with J gene TRBJ2-7; D uncertain. Germline CDR1 and CDR2: MNHNY and SVGAGI (reference sequence). Trimming removed 0 bases at V and 7 bases at J, with 10 bases between. This CDR3 has 13 residues. DNA for the CDR3: TGTGCCAGCAGTTACTCGATGCAGACTGAGCAGTACTTC. As protein: CASSYSMQTEQYF.

The genes are TRBV19 and TRBJ2-7, with D possibly being TRBD1 (7 bases). Looked up from germline, CDR1 is LNHDA and CDR2 is SQIVND (reference sequence). The CDR3 contains 16 residues. The V and J ends lost 5 bases and 13 bases respectively, with 30 bases between them. DNA for the CDR3: TGTGCCAGTAGTCCAACTGGGGACAGTTCTTCACGGAGGGTTTACTTC. Amino acid sequence: CASSPTGDSSSRRVYF. Supplemented by reference TRBV19 and TRBJ2-7, the full variable domain reads DGGITQSPKYLFRKEGQNVTLSCEQNLNHDAMYWYRQDPGQGLRLIYYSQIVNDFQKGDIAEGYSVSREKKESFPLTVTSAQKNPTAFYLCASSPTGDSSSRRVYFGPGTRLTVT.

The chain has TRBV5-4 and TRBJ2-7; maybe TRBD1 (8 bases). Germline V gene lookup returns CDR1 SGHNT and CDR2 YYREEE (reference sequence). Trimming shortened V by 3 bases and J by 6 bases, and 19 bases separated the two germline ends. This CDR3 is 15 amino acids long. CDR3 residues: CASSSGGTGLIEQYF. For the CDR3, the DNA is TGTGCCAGCAGCTCCGGGGGGACAGGTCTGATCGAGCAGTACTTC.

V gene TRBV18 combines with J gene TRBJ1-1; tentative D call: TRBD1 (5 bases). Germline CDR1 is KGHSH and CDR2 is LQKENI. Trimming shortened V by 4 bases and J by 6 bases, and 15 bases separated the two germline ends. The CDR3 runs 14 residues. This chain's CDR3 is CASSRDREAAEAFF. The CDR3 DNA follows: TGTGCCAGCTCACGGGACCGAGAGGCAGCTGAAGCTTTCTTT. Full variable domain (remainder filled in from reference TRBV18 and TRBJ1-1): NAGVMQNPRHLVRRRGQEARLRCSPMKGHSHVYWYRQLPEEGLKFMVYLQKENIIDESGMPKERFSAEFPKEGPSILRIQQVVRGDSAAYFCASSRDREAAEAFFGQGTRLTVV.

The genes are TRBV4-2 and TRBJ1-4; no clear D. CDR1 is LGHNA, CDR2 YNFKEQ, per germline. V lost 0 bases to trimming and J lost 0 bases, with 14 bases between them. This CDR3 has 18 residues. CDR3 in DNA: TGTGCCAGCAGCCAAGACCCCGAAAGCGAGACAACTAATGAAAAACTGTTTTTT. This sequence encodes CASSQDPESETTNEKLFF.

This sequence joins TRBV7-8 and TRBJ2-1; D assignment may be TRBD1 or TRBD2 (5 bases each). V gave up 3 bases and J gave up 8 bases, with 11 bases separating them. The CDR3 sequence is 13 residues long. CDR1 is SGHVS and CDR2 is FQNEAQ in the germline V gene. The CDR3 DNA sequence: TGTGCCAGCAGCTTCCTAGCAGGGTATGAGCAGTTCTTC. Its translation: CASSFLAGYEQFF.

The chain couples TRBV19 to TRBJ2-5; a weak D match, TRBD2 (6 bases). Trimming stripped 4 bases from V and 5 bases from J, with 11 bases between. The CDR3 extends over 13 amino acids. Germline values: CDR1 LNHDA, CDR2 SQIVND (reference sequence). The CDR3 sequence: CASSREARETQYF. The CDR3 DNA reads as TGTGCCAGTAGTAGGGAGGCCCGGGAGACCCAGTACTTC.

Written as DNA, the CDR3 is TGTGCCAGCAGTTCGACAGGGATCTACGAGCAGTACTTC. Translating it yields CASSSTGIYEQYF. This chain uses TRBV7-9 with TRBJ2-7; 7 positions agree with TRBD1. With 6 bases clipped from V and 3 bases from J, the junction kept 5 bases outside the gene matches. Germline-derived CDR1 and CDR2 are SEHNR and FQNEAQ (reference sequence). The CDR3 sequence is 13 residues long.

As to this clone: The junction differs from germline at one of its ends, possibly a read error. V is TRBV10-3 and J is TRBJ2-6, with TRBD1 matching over 7 bases. CDR1 is ENHRY and CDR2 is SYGVKD in the germline V gene. The CDR3 runs to 17 residues. CDR3 DNA: TGTGCCAGCAGTCAACCCCCAGGGGGCTCTGGGGCCAACGTCCTGACTTTC. This translates into CASSQPPGGSGANVLTF.

The V gene is TRBV29-1, the J gene TRBJ2-7; TRBD2 agrees at 7 bases. Germline assignment: CDR1 SQVTM and CDR2 ANQGSEA. The CDR3 totals 12 residues. Germline trimming cut 1 base from V and 9 bases from J; bases unmatched to any gene: 6. The CDR3 nucleotides read TGCAGCGTTGAAGGTGGGAGGGCCGGGCAGTACTTC. This sequence encodes CSVEGGRAGQYF.

This clone was found once. The rearrangement links TRBV7-2 to TRBJ2-6, with unresolved D. Germline V gene sequence: CDR1 SGHTA, CDR2 FQGNSA. The CDR3 runs to 13 residues. With 1 base removed from V and 4 bases from J, the gap between germline ends came to 2 bases. The CDR3 DNA reads TGTGCCAGCAGCTTAGGGGGGGCCAACGTCCTGACTTTC. Translation gives CASSLGGANVLTF.

The chain employs TRBV5-6 and TRBJ2-1; 10 bases line up with TRBD1. J lost 12 bases, V lost 4 bases, and 7 bases had no gene match. The CDR3 covers 13 residues. CDR1 and CDR2 (germline): SGHDT, YYEEEE. The CDR3 nucleotides read TGTGCCAGCAGCAGAGCTCGGGACAGGGGGCAGTTCTTC. It yields the protein CASSRARDRGQFF.

The rearrangement uses TRBV5-1 and TRBJ2-5; weak D call: TRBD2 (5 bases). V was trimmed by 0 bases and J by 7 bases, leaving 10 bases between them. This CDR3 contains 13 residues. The V gene's germline CDR1 is SGHRS and CDR2 YFSETQ. This CDR3 reads CASSLGGSGTQYF. The CDR3 nucleotides read TGCGCCAGCAGCTTGGGGGGAAGCGGGACCCAGTACTTC.

The chain employs TRBV30 and TRBJ2-3; no clear D. Deletions cut 0 bases from V and 2 bases from J, with 0 bases between. The CDR3 totals 11 residues. Germline lookup yields CDR1 GTSNPN and CDR2 SVGIG (reference sequence). CDR3 sequence (DNA): TGTGCCTGGAGTGTCACAGATACGCAGTATTTT. Protein sequence: CAWSVTDTQYF.

The V call is TRBV11-2, the J call TRBJ2-7; no firm D call. Germline loops: CDR1 SGHAT, CDR2 FQNNGV. The ends were cut back, 5 bases at V and 2 bases at J, with 10 bases in the middle. The CDR3 has 13 residues. As DNA, the CDR3 is TGTGCCAGCAGCCGAGTGGCAGCCTACGAGCAGTACTTC. This sequence encodes CASSRVAAYEQYF.